Sequencing of this T cell receptor (beta chain) was carried out in a study of T cell repertoires in cytomegalovirus infection. TCRdb ran MiXCR on the reads and lists one entry per CDR3 protein. The table records around 300,000 distinct CDR3 sequences, around 25% of them present only once. Per germline, CDR1 MNHEY and CDR2 SVGAGI. After removal of 2 bases from V and 9 bases from J, the junction contained 8 bases not matched to a gene. The CDR3 contains 15 residues. This clonotype has more than one count but fewer than ten. Its target is unknown. The clonotype comes from a human donor in good health (CMV status not recorded). Some clones in this sample may be carry-over from other donors' samples. This chain connects TRBV6-5 to TRBJ2-1; TRBD2 aligns across 9 bases. The sequencing used cultured PBMCs, collected from culture after CMV antigen stimulation. The CDR3 spells CASSYKRGRASEQFF. As DNA, the CDR3 is TGTGCCAGCAGTTACAAACGCGGGAGGGCCAGTGAGCAGTTCTTC.